These 20 T cell receptor beta chains came from one sample sequenced in a study of blood T cell repertoires in COVID-19. Sequencing was performed with immunoSEQ multiplex PCR; in TCRdb, only in-frame clones are kept and a portion is missing. The table has about 490,000 clones, 80% to 90% seen once. Sequencing input: peripheral blood. The receptors were sampled from a human donor in a cohort sampled during active COVID-19.

The chain uses TRBV5-4 and TRBJ2-3; 8 nucleotides line up with TRBD2. The CDR3 has 14 amino acids. Per germline, CDR1 SGHNT and CDR2 YYREEE (reference sequence). The junction had 2 bases not matched to a gene; V was cut back by 2 bases and J by 3 bases. CDR3 DNA: TGTGCCAGCAGCTTCCAGCGGGGGACAGATACGCAGTATTTT. It translates to CASSFQRGTDTQYF. The full variable domain, rest sourced from reference TRBV5-4 and TRBJ2-3, is ETGVTQSPTHLIKTRGQQVTLRCSSQSGHNTVSWYQQALGQGPQFIFQYYREEENGRGNFPPRFSGLQFPNYSSELNVNALELDDSALYLCASSFQRGTDTQYFGPGTRLTVL.

The V and J genes are TRBV19 and TRBJ1-2, with D unclear. The CDR3 contains 14 residues. Germline V gives CDR1 LNHDA, CDR2 SQIVND (reference sequence). The ends were cut back, 10 bases at V and 8 bases at J, with 23 bases in the middle. CDR3: CATSPEAGKGGYTF. The DNA for the CDR3 is TGTGCCACAAGCCCGGAGGCAGGAAAGGGAGGCTACACCTTC.

The DNA of the CDR3 is TGTGCCAGCAGCTTAGATTTCGGCGGAACCGGGGAGCTGTTTTTT. It is translated as CASSLDFGGTGELFF. The chain joins TRBV11-2 to TRBJ2-2; D uncertain. From germline, CDR1 is SGHAT and CDR2 FQNNGV. CDR3 length equals 15 residues. Trimming removed 0 bases at V and 5 bases at J, with 10 bases between.

This chain connects TRBV5-1 to TRBJ1-1, with TRBD1 as a possible D gene (5 bases). This CDR3 region has 16 residues. V gave up 0 bases and J gave up 5 bases, with 17 bases separating them. CDR1 is SGHRS and CDR2 is YFSETQ in the germline V gene. DNA of the CDR3: TGCGCCAGCAGCTTGGGGGCAGGGCCGGTAGAGACTGAAGCTTTCTTT. The encoded protein is CASSLGAGPVETEAFF.

The V call is TRBV7-8, the J call TRBJ1-1; 9 nucleotides agree with TRBD1. The CDR3 covers 18 residues. Germline CDR1 and CDR2: SGHVS and FQNEAQ. Unmatched junction bases numbered 16, after V lost 7 bases and J lost 1 base. The CDR3 region has the DNA TGTGCCAGCATCCCTAGGGCGGGACAGGGTCGGTGGAACACTGAAGCTTTCTTT. It codes for CASIPRAGQGRWNTEAFF.

The V call is TRBV2, the J call TRBJ2-5; 9 positions match TRBD1. CDR3 size: 15 residues. V lost 5 bases and J lost 5; bases outside the gene matches: 9. CDR1 is SNHLY and CDR2 is FYNNEI in the germline V gene. The CDR3 loop reads CASSLQGARYETQYF. In nucleotides, the CDR3 is TGTGCCAGCAGTCTACAGGGGGCTCGTTATGAGACCCAGTACTTC.

The genes are TRBV3-1 (or the pseudogene TRBV3-2) and TRBJ1-2; tentatively, D is TRBD1 (5 bases). V gave up 5 bases and J gave up 3 bases, with 16 bases separating them. There are 15 residues in the CDR3. Germline CDR1 LGHDT, CDR2 YNNKEL (reference sequence). The CDR3 loop is CASSNRRGNDYGYTF. The CDR3, as DNA: TGTGCCAGCAGCAATCGACGGGGGAACGACTATGGCTACACCTTC.

This clone was observed a handful of times. J is TRBJ1-2 and V is TRBV19; TRBD1 might be the D (5 bases). The CDR3 runs to 14 residues. V lost 3 bases and J lost 3, with 11 bases in between. Germline V CDR1 and CDR2: LNHDA, SQIVND (reference sequence). CDR3 region: CASSMAGHYYGYTF. In DNA form, the CDR3 reads TGTGCCAGTAGTATGGCAGGGCACTACTATGGCTACACCTTC.

The rearrangement links TRBV11-2 to TRBJ2-3; D uncertain. Trimming shortened V by 6 bases and J by 3 bases, and 16 bases separated the two germline ends. The CDR3 is 15 amino acids. Germline CDR1 and CDR2: SGHAT and FQNNGV. CDR3: CASSPLRSLTDTQYF. Here the CDR3 DNA reads TGTGCCAGCAGTCCACTGCGGTCCCTAACAGATACGCAGTATTTT. The whole variable domain, filled in from reference TRBV11-2 and TRBJ2-3, reads EAGVAQSPRYKIIEKRQSVAFWCNPISGHATLYWYQQILGQGPKLLIQFQNNGVVDDSQLPKDRFSAERLKGVDSTLKIQPAKLEDSAVYLCASSPLRSLTDTQYFGPGTRLTVL.

V and J are TRBV4-2 and TRBJ2-7; 9 bases line up with TRBD1. The V segment lost 6 bases and the J segment 2 bases; nucleotides outside the gene matches: 14. From germline, CDR1 is LGHNA and CDR2 YNFKEQ. The CDR3 runs 17 residues. This CDR3 reads CASSPSRAGTGPYEQYF. The CDR3 nucleotides read TGTGCCAGCAGTCCCTCACGGGCCGGGACAGGGCCCTACGAGCAGTACTTC.

The chain's CDR3 is CASSHEKREGGEQFF. The CDR3 nucleotides read TGCGCCAGCAGTCATGAGAAGCGGGAGGGCGGTGAGCAGTTCTTC. The chain couples TRBV23-1 to TRBJ2-1; TRBD2 matches at 10 bases. TRBV23-1 counts as an open reading frame of uncertain function. The CDR3 totals 15 residues. V was pared by 3 bases and J by 9 bases, with 8 bases of the junction left unmatched.

This chain links TRBV7-8 with TRBJ2-7, with 8 bases identical to TRBD1. The V gene's germline CDR1 is SGHVS and CDR2 FQNEAQ. This CDR3 region has 14 residues. Trimming at V came to 5 bases and at J to 5 bases, leaving 8 bases not matched to a gene. CDR3 coding DNA: TGTGCCAGCAGCACGGACAGGGTGAAGAACGAGCAGTACTTC. Translating it yields CASSTDRVKNEQYF.

This clone was counted only a few times. The V call is TRBV18, the J call TRBJ1-2, with 7 bases identical to TRBD1. V lost 4 bases and J lost 4; bases outside the gene matches: 9. The CDR3 spans 15 residues. Per germline, CDR1 KGHSH and CDR2 LQKENI. The CDR3 nucleotides read TGTGCCAGCTCACTACGTCGAGGGGGCGTCTATGGCTACACCTTC. Amino acid sequence: CASSLRRGGVYGYTF.

The chain recombines TRBV18 with TRBJ2-7; 11 bases are a match to TRBD2. The CDR3 consists of 14 residues. V was pared by 11 bases and J by 5 bases, with 11 bases of the junction left unmatched. From germline, CDR1 is KGHSH and CDR2 LQKENI. CDR3 sequence: CAATSTSGIHEQYF. In DNA form, the CDR3 reads TGTGCCGCTACGTCGACTAGCGGGATCCACGAGCAGTACTTC.

For the CDR3, the DNA is TGTGCCAGCAGCTCTAAAGCGAGCACTGAAGCTTTCTTT. It codes for CASSSKASTEAFF. The V gene is TRBV11-3, the J gene TRBJ1-1; D ambiguous. The germline V gene has CDR1 SGHNT and CDR2 YENEEA. V dropped 4 bases and J dropped 4 bases, with 10 bases sitting between them. The CDR3 runs to 13 residues.

The chain employs TRBV12-1 and TRBJ2-3; TRBD2, the table's D call, lacks a check against the DNA. TRBV12-1 is assigned pseudogene status. CDR3 length: 17 residues. CDR3 coding DNA: TGTGCCAGCAGCTTGAGGAATGATAGCGGGACCACAGATACGCAGTATTTT. Amino acid sequence: CASSLRNDSGTTDTQYF.

This chain joins TRBV7-8 and TRBJ2-2, with D unresolved. Germline loops: CDR1 SGHVS, CDR2 FQNEAQ. CDR3 length: 13 residues. Trimming left V 1 base short and J 8 bases short, with 8 bases between. This CDR3 is CASSLEPGGELFF. In DNA form, the CDR3 reads TGTGCCAGCAGCTTAGAGCCCGGGGGGGAGCTGTTTTTT.

The chain uses TRBV19 and TRBJ2-2; D is perhaps TRBD1 (5 bases). V was clipped by 4 bases and J by 5 bases, with 14 bases between them. The CDR3 length is 15 residues. Germline V gene sequence: CDR1 LNHDA, CDR2 SQIVND (reference sequence). The CDR3 region is CASSTDTVGTGELFF. Written as DNA, the CDR3 is TGTGCCAGTAGTACGGACACGGTAGGAACCGGGGAGCTGTTTTTT.

This sequence joins TRBV10-1 and TRBJ2-1; D may be TRBD2 (6 bases). The CDR3 length is 16 residues. Germline V gene sequence: CDR1 WNHNN, CDR2 SYGVQD (reference sequence). Trimming removed 6 bases at V and 1 base at J, with 16 bases between. The CDR3 DNA reads as TGCGCCAGCAGCGCTGGGGGAGGTTGGTCCTACAATGAGCAGTTCTTC. Translating it yields CASSAGGGWSYNEQFF.

The rearrangement links TRBV4-2 to TRBJ2-5, with D maybe TRBD2 (6 bases). CDR1 LGHNA and CDR2 YNFKEQ come from the germline V gene. The CDR3 is made up of 14 amino acids. The V end was cut by 4 bases, the J end by 3 bases, with 12 bases between. CDR3 coding DNA: TGTGCCAGCAGCCTCGCCGGGACTGAAGAGACCCAGTACTTC. Its protein is CASSLAGTEETQYF.